This TCR beta chain originates from a study of cytomegalovirus exposure and HLA in healthy donors. Primers for the PCR totalled 60 Vbeta and 13 Jbeta. TCRdb's table, derived via immunoSEQ multiplex PCR, lists solely in-frame clones and lacks some. This table holds tens of thousands of clones, approximately 72% found once. The CDR3 contains 15 residues. Germline CDR1 and CDR2: MNHNS and SASEGT. V was cut by 5 bases and J by 1 base, with 14 bases left in between. This TCR came from a man aged 25-40 years in good health and CMV-seropositive. The chain carries TRBV6-1 and TRBJ1-1; D perhaps matches TRBD1 (6 bases). Sequences were obtained from PBMCs. CDR3 loop: CASSLQTGRNTEAFF. CDR3 nucleotides: TGTGCCAGCAGTCTCCAGACAGGCCGGAACACTGAAGCTTTCTTT.